The source of this TCR beta chain is a study of blood T cell repertoires in COVID-19. About the study: Donors in the United States, Italy and Spain gave samples during acute or convalescent COVID-19. Nucleic acid was either cDNA or gDNA, and it came from T cells, B-cell-depleted T cells, or PBMCs.

Recruited during active infection, patients (from Seattle) were subsequently followed longitudinally. V was trimmed by 1 base and J by 4 bases, leaving 19 bases between them. Looked up from germline, CDR1 is SEHNR and CDR2 is FQNEAQ (reference sequence). The CDR3 loop spans 17 amino acids. In the authors' workflow: How many nucleated cells were present was estimated from reference gene primer amplification. Assay: immunoSEQ multiplex PCR; the TCRdb copy retains only in-frame clones and omits some. V, J and clone size are taken as reported in that table, and D and trimming were inferred from the DNA itself. The table includes roughly 260,000 clones, around 92% detected once.

The sample taken for sequencing was peripheral blood. The source of this sequence is a person aged 18-29 years with COVID-19, enrolled during active disease. The chain employs TRBV7-9 and TRBJ1-1; no firm D call. CDR3 sequence reads: CASSLGSPLRDGTEAFF. As DNA, the CDR3 is TGTGCCAGCAGCTTAGGATCCCCCTTGAGGGATGGCACTGAAGCTTTCTTT. Filled out from reference TRBV7-9 and TRBJ1-1, the complete variable domain reads DTGVSQNPRHKITKRGQNVTFRCDPISEHNRLYWYRQTLGQGPEFLTYFQNEAQLEKSRLLSDRFSAERPKGSFSTLEIQRTEQGDSAMYLCASSLGSPLRDGTEAFFGQGTRLTVV.